Listed here is a single T cell receptor (beta chain). Its matching antigen is unknown. The sample is drawn from a study of T cells in Graves' hyperthyroidism and ophthalmopathy. On the basis of clinical symptoms, serum thyroxine and TRAb, thyroid ultrasound and orbital computed tomography, diagnoses were made. Study conclusions and caveats: Ophthalmopathy was model-predicted a median approximately six months pre-onset. The majority of expanded thyroid clonotypes above 0.001 also appeared in blood. Classification by a 13 V-J model distinguished ophthalmopathy from stable hyperthyroidism.

Amplification yielded TCR beta CDR3 regions, with RNA transcripts as the source. HTBI primers were the set used in a first-round RT-PCR of the TCR CDR3. Each CDR3 protein is one row after TCRdb ran MiXCR on the multiplex PCR reads. The data show roughly 500,000 distinct CDR3 sequences, less than 25% seen once. CDR1 is MNHNS and CDR2 is SASEGT in the germline V gene. The CDR3 loop spans 15 amino acids. V lost 2 bases and J lost 3; bases outside the gene matches: 3. The clonotype comes from an older woman with Graves' ophthalmopathy. J is TRBJ1-1 and V is TRBV6-1; 10 positions agree with TRBD1. The sequenced material came from blood. This CDR3 reads CASSELGQGYTEAFF. In DNA, the CDR3 is TGTGCCAGCAGTGAACTGGGACAGGGGTACACTGAAGCTTTCTTT.